The 14 T cell receptor beta chains given below trace back to one sample, sequenced in a study of blood T cell repertoires in COVID-19. The method was immunoSEQ multiplex PCR; TCRdb's version includes in-frame clones alone and lacks a portion of them. Found here are around 700,000 clones, 85% to 90% of them singletons; the top ten hold over 0.2%. The sequencing sample was made of peripheral blood. The receptors were gathered from a woman under 30 with acute or convalescent COVID-19.

The chain employs TRBV6-2 or TRBV6-3 and TRBJ2-7, with 9 bases aligning to TRBD1. J lost 3 bases, V lost 5 bases, and 8 bases had no gene match. This CDR3 spans 15 amino acids. Per germline, CDR1 MNHEY and CDR2 SVGEGT. The CDR3 is CASSRYGQGNYEQYF. The CDR3 bases are TGTGCCAGCAGTCGTTACGGACAGGGGAACTACGAGCAGTACTTC.

This CDR3 reads CASSATPDSGGLVGYTF. The CDR3 region has the DNA TGTGCCAGCAGCGCGACGCCCGACTCAGGGGGTCTAGTTGGCTACACCTTC. V usage is TRBV5-5 and J usage is TRBJ1-2; TRBD1 agrees at 7 bases. Trimming at V came to 4 bases and at J to 7 bases, leaving 19 bases not matched to a gene. The CDR3 is 17 residues long. CDR1 and CDR2 from the germline V gene are SGHKS and YYEKEE (reference sequence).

V gene TRBV7-3 combines with J gene TRBJ1-1; the D gene is possibly TRBD1 (6 bases). CDR1 and CDR2 (germline): SGHTA, FQGTGA. This CDR3 has 15 amino acids. The V and J ends lost 5 bases and 1 base respectively, with 14 bases between them. For the CDR3, the DNA is TGTGCCAGCAGCCCCAACAGGGTTGAGAACACTGAAGCTTTCTTT. Amino acid sequence: CASSPNRVENTEAFF.

The chain links TRBV2 to TRBJ1-2, with 9 positions matching TRBD1. Trimming took 4 bases from V and 0 from J; bases not matched to a gene: 6. This CDR3 spans 16 amino acids. The germline CDR1 and CDR2 sequences are SNHLY and FYNNEI. The CDR3 sequence is CASSVGTGKSNYGYTF. The CDR3 DNA sequence: TGTGCCAGCAGTGTTGGGACAGGGAAATCTAACTATGGCTACACCTTC.

The chain is built from TRBV29-1 and TRBJ1-1; TRBD1 matches 8 bases. V dropped 7 bases and J dropped 2; count of bases not matched to a gene: 9. Germline V gene data show CDR1 as SQVTM and CDR2 as ANQGSEA. CDR3 length: 14 amino acids. CDR3 region: CSAPTGQGNTEAFF. The CDR3 DNA follows: TGCAGCGCCCCCACCGGACAGGGAAACACTGAAGCTTTCTTT.

The CDR3 here is CASSPGQVGADTQYF. The CDR3, as DNA: TGTGCCAGCTCACCAGGTCAGGTGGGAGCAGATACGCAGTATTTT. V is TRBV18 and J is TRBJ2-3, with TRBD2 as a possible D gene (5 bases). The CDR3 is 15 amino acids. Germline lookup yields CDR1 KGHSH and CDR2 LQKENI. Between the trimmed V and J ends, which lost 2 bases and 4 bases, there was a span of 13 bases.

J is TRBJ2-3 and V is TRBV5-1; 11 bases agree with TRBD2. The CDR3 length is 17 residues. Germline CDR1 is SGHRS and CDR2 is YFSETQ. Trimming at V came to 3 bases and at J to 5 bases, leaving 11 bases not matched to a gene. CDR3 sequence (DNA): TGCGCCAGCAGCTGGCCCTGGGGTAGCGGGGGGGAAGATACGCAGTATTTT. The encoded protein is CASSWPWGSGGEDTQYF.

This chain connects TRBV7-2 to TRBJ2-7; 11 nucleotides agree with TRBD2. CDR1 and CDR2 (germline): SGHTA, FQGNSA. J lost 4 bases, V lost 5 bases, and 7 bases had no gene match. This CDR3 spans 15 amino acids. Written as DNA, the CDR3 is TGTGCCAGCAGCCTCATGACTAGCGGGGCTTACGAGCAGTACTTC. Translated: CASSLMTSGAYEQYF.

This sequence joins TRBV6-2 or TRBV6-3 and TRBJ2-7; D may be TRBD2 (5 bases). The V end lost 6 bases, the J end lost 2 bases, and 17 bases lay between the germline ends. The CDR3 runs to 15 residues. From germline, CDR1 is MNHEY and CDR2 SVGEGT. CDR3 nucleotides: TGTGCCAGCAGCCGCCCGGGATCAAGGGCCTACGAGCAGTACTTC. It codes for CASSRPGSRAYEQYF.

The chain carries TRBV28 and TRBJ1-5; 7 nucleotides match TRBD1. J lost 2 bases, V lost 1 base, and 5 bases had no gene match. Germline V gives CDR1 MDHEN, CDR2 SYDVKM. The CDR3 is 16 amino acids. DNA for the CDR3: TGTGCCAGCAGTTTATCCCAGGGGGTCGGCAATCAGCCCCAGCATTTT. This translates into CASSLSQGVGNQPQHF.

V gene TRBV5-1 combines with J gene TRBJ2-3, with D possibly being TRBD1 (5 bases). The germline CDR1 and CDR2 sequences are SGHRS and YFSETQ. V lost 2 bases, J lost 5 bases, and 12 bases lay in between. The length of the CDR3 is 14 residues. The CDR3 bases are TGCGCCAGCAGCTTAGTGGGGCTTGGAGATACGCAGTATTTT. Translation: CASSLVGLGDTQYF. Drawing the rest from reference TRBV5-1 and TRBJ2-3, the complete variable domain is KAGVTQTPRYLIKTRGQQVTLSCSPISGHRSVSWYQQTPGQGLQFLFEYFSETQRNKGNFPGRFSGRQFSNSRSEMNVSTLELGDSALYLCASSLVGLGDTQYFGPGTRLTVL.

The V call is TRBV7-9, the J call TRBJ1-1; D is perhaps TRBD1 (6 bases). Trimming removed 2 bases at V and 4 bases at J, with 17 bases between. The CDR3 is made up of 16 amino acids. CDR1 is SEHNR and CDR2 is FQNEAQ in the germline V gene (reference sequence). The CDR3 region has the DNA TGTGCCAGCAGCTTAACGGGGGGCCAAGGGGGCACTGAAGCTTTCTTT. It is translated as CASSLTGGQGGTEAFF.

The chain employs TRBV6-2 or TRBV6-3 and TRBJ2-7, with TRBD2 matching 9 bases. Losses at the gene ends were 2 bases for V and 2 bases for J; bases not matched to a gene: 7. This CDR3 is 16 amino acids long. The V gene's germline CDR1 is MNHEY and CDR2 SVGEGT. The CDR3 nucleotides are TGTGCCAGCAGTTACGGGGCTAGCGGGGACCCCTACGAGCAGTACTTC. Translated, it gives CASSYGASGDPYEQYF.

The chain links TRBV18 to TRBJ2-5; 10 nucleotides agree with TRBD1. The CDR3 is made up of 15 amino acids. V trimming: 3 bases; J trimming: 4 bases; junction bases outside the gene matches: 5. The germline V gene encodes CDR1 KGHSH and CDR2 LQKENI. The CDR3 region is CASSPGQGEAETQYF. The CDR3 nucleotides read TGTGCCAGCTCACCTGGACAGGGGGAAGCAGAGACCCAGTACTTC.